The present entry profiles one TCR beta chain with its context. The CDR3 length is 17 residues. Germline CDR1 and CDR2: KGHDR and SFDVKD. J lost 8 bases, V lost 2 bases, and 8 bases had no gene match. The source of the sample is a study of response to subunit inactivated influenza vaccine. From the RT-PCR reads, TCRdb called clonotypes with MiXCR, one entry per CDR3 protein. The table has around 570,000 distinct CDR3 sequences, about 10% seen once. In addition, the sample was reused for a study of T cells expressing NK-cell markers. From that paper: UMIs accompanied the 5'RACE template switching by which TCR beta cDNA was made. Investigators obtained TCR beta repertoires from sorted CD3+CD56+NKG2C+, CD3+CD56+NKG2C- and CD3+CD56-NKG2C+ T cells. Among eight sequenced donors, seven carried HCMV seropositivity while one was seronegative. Dominant NKG2C+ clonotypes were found to form roughly 1.0-7.0% of CD8+ T cells in five to seven donors. HCMV specificity of the expanded NKG2C+ T cell clones stayed unclear.

Sequenced material: PBMCs from blood, taken on the day of vaccination. This chain links TRBV24-1 with TRBJ2-1; 13 nucleotides align to TRBD2. The TCR sequence derives from a man between 45 and 60 years old who received an inactivated influenza vaccine. The CDR3 sequence: CATSDSLGTSGIHEQFF. CDR3 nucleotide sequence: TGTGCCACCAGTGATTCACTCGGGACTAGCGGGATCCATGAGCAGTTCTTC.